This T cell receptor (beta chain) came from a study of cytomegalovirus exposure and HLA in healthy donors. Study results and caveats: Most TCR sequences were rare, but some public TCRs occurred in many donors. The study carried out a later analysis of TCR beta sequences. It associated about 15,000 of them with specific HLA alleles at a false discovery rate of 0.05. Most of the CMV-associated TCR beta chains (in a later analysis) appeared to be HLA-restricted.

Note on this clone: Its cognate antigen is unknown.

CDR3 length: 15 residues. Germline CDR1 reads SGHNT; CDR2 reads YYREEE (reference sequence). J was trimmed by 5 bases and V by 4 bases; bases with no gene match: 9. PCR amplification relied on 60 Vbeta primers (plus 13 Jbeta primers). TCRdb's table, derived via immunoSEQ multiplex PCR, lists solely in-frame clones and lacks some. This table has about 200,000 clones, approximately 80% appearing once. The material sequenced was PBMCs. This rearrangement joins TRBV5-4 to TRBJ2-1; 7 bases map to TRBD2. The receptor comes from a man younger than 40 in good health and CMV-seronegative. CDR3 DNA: TGTGCCAGCAGCCCAGATCCTAGCGGTAACAATGAGCAGTTCTTC. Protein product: CASSPDPSGNNEQFF.